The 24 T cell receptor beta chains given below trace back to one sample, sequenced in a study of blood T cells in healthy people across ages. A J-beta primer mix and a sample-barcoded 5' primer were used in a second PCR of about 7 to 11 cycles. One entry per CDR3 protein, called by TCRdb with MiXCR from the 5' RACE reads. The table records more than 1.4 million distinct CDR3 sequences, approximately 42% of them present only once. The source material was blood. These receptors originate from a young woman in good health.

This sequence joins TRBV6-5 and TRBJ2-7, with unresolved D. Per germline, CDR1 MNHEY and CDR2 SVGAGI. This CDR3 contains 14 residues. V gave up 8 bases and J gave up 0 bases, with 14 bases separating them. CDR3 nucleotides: TGTGCCAGCTTACCCGGGTCCTACTCCTACGAGCAGTACTTC. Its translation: CASLPGSYSYEQYF.

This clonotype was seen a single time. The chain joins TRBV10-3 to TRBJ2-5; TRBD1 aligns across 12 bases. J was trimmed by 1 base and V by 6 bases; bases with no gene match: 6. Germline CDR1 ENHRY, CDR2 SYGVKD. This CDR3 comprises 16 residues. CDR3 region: CAISPGTGGLQETQYF. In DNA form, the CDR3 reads TGTGCCATCAGCCCCGGGACAGGGGGCCTCCAAGAGACCCAGTACTTC.

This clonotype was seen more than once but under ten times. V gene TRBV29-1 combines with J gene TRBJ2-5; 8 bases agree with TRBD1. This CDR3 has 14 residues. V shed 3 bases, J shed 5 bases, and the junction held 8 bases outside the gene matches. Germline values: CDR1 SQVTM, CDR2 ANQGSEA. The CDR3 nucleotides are TGCAGCGTTGATACGGGGACAGGCGGCGAGACCCAGTACTTC. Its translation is CSVDTGTGGETQYF.

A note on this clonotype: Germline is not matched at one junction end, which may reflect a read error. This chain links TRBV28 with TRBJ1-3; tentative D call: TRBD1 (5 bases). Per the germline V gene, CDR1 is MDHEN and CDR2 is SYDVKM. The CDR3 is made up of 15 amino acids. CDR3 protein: CARSLDGATGNTIYF. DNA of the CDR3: TGTGCCAGAAGTTTAGACGGGGCAACTGGAAACACCATATATTTT.

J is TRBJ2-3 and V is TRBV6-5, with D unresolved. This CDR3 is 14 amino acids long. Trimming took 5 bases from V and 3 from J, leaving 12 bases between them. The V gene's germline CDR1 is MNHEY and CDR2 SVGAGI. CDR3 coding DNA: TGTGCCAGCAGTCCCAGTCCTACTACAGATACGCAGTATTTT. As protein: CASSPSPTTDTQYF.

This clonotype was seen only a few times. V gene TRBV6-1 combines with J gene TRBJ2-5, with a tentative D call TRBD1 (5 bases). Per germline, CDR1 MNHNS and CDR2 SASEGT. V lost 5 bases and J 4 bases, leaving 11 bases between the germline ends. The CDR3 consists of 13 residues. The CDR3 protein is CASSRQWRETQYF. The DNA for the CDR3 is TGTGCCAGCAGTCGACAGTGGCGAGAGACCCAGTACTTC.

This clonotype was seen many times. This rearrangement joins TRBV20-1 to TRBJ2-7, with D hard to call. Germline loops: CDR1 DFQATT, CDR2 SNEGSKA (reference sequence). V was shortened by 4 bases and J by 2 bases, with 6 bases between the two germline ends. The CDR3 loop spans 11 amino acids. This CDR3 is CSAKKTYEQYF. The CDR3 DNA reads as TGCAGTGCTAAGAAAACCTACGAGCAGTACTTC.

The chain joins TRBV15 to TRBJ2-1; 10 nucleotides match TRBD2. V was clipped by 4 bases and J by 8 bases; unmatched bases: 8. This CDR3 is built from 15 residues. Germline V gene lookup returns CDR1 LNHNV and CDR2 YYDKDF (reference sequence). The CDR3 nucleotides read TGTGCCACCAGCAAGACGAGGCTAGCGGGAGATGAGCAGTTCTTC. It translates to CATSKTRLAGDEQFF.

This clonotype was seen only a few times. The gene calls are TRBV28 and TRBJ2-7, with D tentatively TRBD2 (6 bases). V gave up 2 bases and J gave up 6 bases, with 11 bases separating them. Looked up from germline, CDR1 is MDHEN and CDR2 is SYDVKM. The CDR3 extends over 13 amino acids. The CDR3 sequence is CASSLTQEGEQYF. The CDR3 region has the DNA TGTGCCAGCAGTTTAACCCAGGAGGGCGAGCAGTACTTC. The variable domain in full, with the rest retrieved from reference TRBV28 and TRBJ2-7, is DVKVTQSSRYLVKRTGEKVFLECVQDMDHENMFWYRQDPGLGLRLIYFSYDVKMKEKGDIPEGYSVSREKKERFSLILESASTNQTSMYLCASSLTQEGEQYFGPGTRLTVT.

As DNA, the CDR3 is TGCAGTGCTAGAGATCGAGGGGATGGGAACTATGGCTACACCTTC. This translates into CSARDRGDGNYGYTF. The V gene is TRBV20-1, the J gene TRBJ1-2, with D possibly being TRBD1 (5 bases). This CDR3 contains 15 residues. Germline CDR1 is DFQATT and CDR2 is SNEGSKA (reference sequence). V lost 0 bases to trimming and J lost 2 bases, with 13 bases between them.

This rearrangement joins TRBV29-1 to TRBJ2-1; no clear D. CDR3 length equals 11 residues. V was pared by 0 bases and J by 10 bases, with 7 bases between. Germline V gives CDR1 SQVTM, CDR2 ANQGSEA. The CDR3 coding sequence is TGCAGCGTTGAAGATCCGCAAGAGCAGTTCTTC. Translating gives CSVEDPQEQFF.

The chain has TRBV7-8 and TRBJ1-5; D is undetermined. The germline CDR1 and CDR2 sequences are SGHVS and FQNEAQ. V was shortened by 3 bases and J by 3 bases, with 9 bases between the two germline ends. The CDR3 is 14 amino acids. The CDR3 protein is CASSFMYTNQPQHF. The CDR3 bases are TGTGCCAGCAGCTTTATGTATACCAATCAGCCCCAGCATTTT. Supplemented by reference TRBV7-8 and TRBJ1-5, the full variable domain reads GAGVSQSPRYKVAKRGQDVALRCDPISGHVSLFWYQQALGQGPEFLTYFQNEAQLDKSGLPSDRFFAERPEGSVSTLKIQRTQQEDSAVYLCASSFMYTNQPQHFGDGTRLSIL.

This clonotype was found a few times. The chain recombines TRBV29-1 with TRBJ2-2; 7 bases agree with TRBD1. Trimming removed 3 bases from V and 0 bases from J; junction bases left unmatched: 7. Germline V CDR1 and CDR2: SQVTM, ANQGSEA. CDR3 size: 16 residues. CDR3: CSVDSEDRPNTGELFF. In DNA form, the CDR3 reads TGCAGCGTTGACTCTGAGGACAGGCCGAACACCGGGGAGCTGTTTTTT.

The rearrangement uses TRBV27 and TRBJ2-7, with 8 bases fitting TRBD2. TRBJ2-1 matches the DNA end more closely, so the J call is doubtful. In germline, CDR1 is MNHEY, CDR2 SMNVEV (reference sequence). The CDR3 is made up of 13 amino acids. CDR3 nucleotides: TGTGCCAGCGCCCGCGGGGGGAGCTACGAGCAGTTCTTC. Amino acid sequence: CASARGGSYEQFF.

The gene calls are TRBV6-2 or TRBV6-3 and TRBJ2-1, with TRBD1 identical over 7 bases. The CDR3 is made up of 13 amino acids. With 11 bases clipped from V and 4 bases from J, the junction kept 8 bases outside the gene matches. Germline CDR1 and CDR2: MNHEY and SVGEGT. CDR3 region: CACTQGQYNEQFF. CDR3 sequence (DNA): TGTGCCTGCACCCAGGGACAGTACAATGAGCAGTTCTTC.

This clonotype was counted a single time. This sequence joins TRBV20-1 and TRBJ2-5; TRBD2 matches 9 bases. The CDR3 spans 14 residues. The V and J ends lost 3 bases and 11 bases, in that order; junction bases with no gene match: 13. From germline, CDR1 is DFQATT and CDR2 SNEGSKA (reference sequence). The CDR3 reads CSARKASGTREQYF. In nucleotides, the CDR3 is TGCAGTGCTAGGAAGGCTAGCGGGACAAGAGAGCAGTACTTC.

In DNA, the CDR3 is TGTGCCAGCAGCGCCATGGAGGTCCATGGCTACACCTTC. Translating gives CASSAMEVHGYTF. The chain uses TRBV9 and TRBJ1-2; D gene uncertain. Trimming left V 3 bases short and J 6 bases short, with 12 bases between. Germline V CDR1 and CDR2: SGDLS, YYNGEE. This CDR3 comprises 13 residues. Looking up the rest from reference TRBV9 and TRBJ1-2 gives the full variable domain: DSGVTQTPKHLITATGQRVTLRCSPRSGDLSVYWYQQSLDQGLQFLIQYYNGEERAKGNILERFSAQQFPDLHSELNLSSLELGDSALYFCASSAMEVHGYTFGSGTRLTVV.

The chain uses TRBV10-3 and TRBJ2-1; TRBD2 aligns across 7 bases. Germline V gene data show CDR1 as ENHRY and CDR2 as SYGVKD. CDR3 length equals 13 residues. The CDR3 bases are TGTGCTTATGGGGCTAGCGGTGGCAATGAGCAGTTCTTC. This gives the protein CAYGASGGNEQFF.

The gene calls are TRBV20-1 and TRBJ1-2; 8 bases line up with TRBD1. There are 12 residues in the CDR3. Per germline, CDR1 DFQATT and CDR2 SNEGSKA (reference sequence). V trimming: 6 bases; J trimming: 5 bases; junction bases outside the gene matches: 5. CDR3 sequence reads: CSAETGVYGYTF. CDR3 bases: TGCAGTGCCGAGACAGGGGTATATGGCTACACCTTC.

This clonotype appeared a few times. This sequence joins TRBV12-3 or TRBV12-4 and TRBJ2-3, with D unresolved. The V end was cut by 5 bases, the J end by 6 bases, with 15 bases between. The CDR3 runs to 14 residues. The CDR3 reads CASSVSRAGDTQYF. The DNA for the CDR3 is TGTGCCAGCAGTGTCTCCCGGGCCGGTGATACGCAGTATTTT.

CDR3 amino acids: CASSEQGAHSYGYTF. The CDR3 DNA follows: TGTGCCAGCAGTGAACAGGGGGCTCATTCCTATGGCTACACCTTC. The gene calls are TRBV27 and TRBJ1-2; 9 bases agree with TRBD1. CDR1 MNHEY and CDR2 SMNVEV come from the germline V gene (reference sequence). The trim removed 5 bases at V and 4 bases at J, leaving 8 bases unmatched. This CDR3 comprises 15 residues.

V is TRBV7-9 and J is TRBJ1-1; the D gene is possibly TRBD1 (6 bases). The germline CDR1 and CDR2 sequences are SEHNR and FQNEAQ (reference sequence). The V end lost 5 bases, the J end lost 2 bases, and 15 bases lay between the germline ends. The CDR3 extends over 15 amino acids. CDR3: CASSHPLGGNTEAFF. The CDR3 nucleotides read TGTGCCAGCAGCCATCCCCTCGGGGGCAACACTGAAGCTTTCTTT.

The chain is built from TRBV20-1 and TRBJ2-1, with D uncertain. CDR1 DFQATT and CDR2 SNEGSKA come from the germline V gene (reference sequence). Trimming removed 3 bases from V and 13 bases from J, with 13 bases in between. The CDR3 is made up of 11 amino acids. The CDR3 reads CSASWKETQFF. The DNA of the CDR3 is TGCAGTGCTAGTTGGAAAGAGACCCAGTTCTTC.

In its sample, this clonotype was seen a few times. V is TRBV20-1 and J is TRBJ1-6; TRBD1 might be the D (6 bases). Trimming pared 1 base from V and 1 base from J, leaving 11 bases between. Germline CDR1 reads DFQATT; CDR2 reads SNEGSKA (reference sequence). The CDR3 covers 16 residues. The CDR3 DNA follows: TGCAGTGCTAGAGCAGAACAGGGTTCCTATAATTCACCCCTCCACTTT. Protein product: CSARAEQGSYNSPLHF.